Each of the 24 T cell receptor beta chains below was sequenced from the same sample in a study of cytomegalovirus exposure and HLA in healthy donors (dated by TCRdb to about 2017). The method was the immunoSEQ multiplex PCR assay. The multiplex PCR relied on a mix of 60 forward primers for TCR Vbeta segments and 13 reverse primers for TCR Jbeta segments. TCRdb carries this immuneACCESS record with in-frame sequences only. Its versions omit some clonotypes, under half of them owing to an unresolved V gene in the studies checked, with the rest unexplained. The sample data list 150,000 or so clones, and over 75% of these were observed just once. The top ten clonotypes cover around 0.89% of the sample. Sequences were obtained from PBMCs. Receptors originate from a woman in her forties or fifties in good health and CMV-seropositive.

The chain has TRBV2 and TRBJ1-1, with D unclear. The germline V gene encodes CDR1 SNHLY and CDR2 FYNNEI. V lost 5 bases and J 1 base, leaving 8 bases between the germline ends. The CDR3 totals 13 residues. The CDR3 region has the DNA TGTGCCAGCAGTCTTACAGAGAACACTGAAGCTTTCTTT. Encoded protein: CASSLTENTEAFF.

The CDR3 is CASSFRQGRGYTF. CDR3 in DNA: TGTGCCAGTAGTTTCCGACAGGGACGAGGCTACACCTTC. The chain has TRBV19 and TRBJ1-2; 7 bases are shared with TRBD1. Germline values: CDR1 LNHDA, CDR2 SQIVND (reference sequence). The CDR3 sequence is 13 residues long. The J segment lost 8 bases and the V segment lost 5 bases, leaving 8 bases of the junction unmatched.

This clone was observed a handful of times. The chain is built from TRBV28 and TRBJ1-5, with D possibly TRBD1 on 5 matching bases. Per germline, CDR1 MDHEN and CDR2 SYDVKM. The CDR3 covers 14 residues. Trimming took off 4 bases at V and 9 bases at J, with 16 bases between the two ends. As DNA, the CDR3 is TGTGCCAGCAGTTCGAACCCGGGGGTGATGCCCCAGCATTTT. Amino acid sequence: CASSSNPGVMPQHF.

The V gene is TRBV5-4, the J gene TRBJ1-1; D is unresolved. CDR3 size: 14 residues. The V end lost 4 bases, the J end lost 4 bases, and 14 bases lay between the germline ends. From germline, CDR1 is SGHNT and CDR2 YYREEE (reference sequence). DNA for the CDR3: TGTGCCAGCAGCGTTGACTTGAGCGGCACTGAAGCTTTCTTT. Its protein is CASSVDLSGTEAFF.

This chain joins TRBV4-1 and TRBJ1-2, with D unclear. This CDR3 has 14 residues. With 0 bases removed from V and 4 bases from J, the gap between germline ends came to 9 bases. CDR1 is MGHRA, CDR2 YSYEKL, per germline. CDR3 loop: CASSQDRGSYGYTF. CDR3 nucleotide sequence: TGCGCCAGCAGCCAAGATCGGGGAAGCTATGGCTACACCTTC.

This rearrangement joins TRBV4-3 to TRBJ1-3; a weak D match, TRBD1 (5 bases). Germline CDR1 is LGHNA and CDR2 is YSLEER. The V and J ends lost 0 bases and 4 bases respectively, with 16 bases between them. The CDR3 contains 17 residues. CDR3 loop: CASSQDLGGGSGNTIYF. The CDR3, as DNA: TGCGCCAGCAGCCAAGATCTCGGGGGTGGTTCAGGAAACACCATATATTTT.

The chain has TRBV25-1 and TRBJ1-2, with 7 bases aligning to TRBD1. Looked up from germline, CDR1 is MGHDK and CDR2 is SYGVNS. This CDR3 has 11 amino acids. V gave up 4 bases and J gave up 10 bases; unmatched junction bases: 3. The CDR3 reads CASSGQGTYTF. The CDR3, as DNA: TGTGCCAGCAGTGGACAGGGAACCTACACCTTC.

The chain couples TRBV5-4 to TRBJ2-7; TRBD1 aligns across 7 bases. The CDR3 spans 16 residues. Germline assignment: CDR1 SGHNT and CDR2 YYREEE (reference sequence). Trimming at V came to 0 bases and at J to 2 bases, leaving 8 bases not matched to a gene. The chain's CDR3 is CASSLAKTGMTYEQYF. Here the CDR3 DNA reads TGTGCCAGCAGCTTGGCCAAGACAGGGATGACCTACGAGCAGTACTTC. Full variable domain (rest looked up from reference TRBV5-4 and TRBJ2-7): ETGVTQSPTHLIKTRGQQVTLRCSSQSGHNTVSWYQQALGQGPQFIFQYYREEENGRGNFPPRFSGLQFPNYSSELNVNALELDDSALYLCASSLAKTGMTYEQYFGPGTRLTVT.

As to this clone: A read error may account for a junction end that differs from germline. The CDR3 spells CATSRGTGTNEKLFF. In nucleotides, the CDR3 is TGTGCCACCAGCAGAGGGACCGGGACTAACGAAAAACTGTTTTTT. The rearrangement links TRBV15 to TRBJ1-4, with a possible D match to TRBD1 (5 bases). In germline, CDR1 is LNHNV, CDR2 YYDKDF (reference sequence). The CDR3 runs 15 residues.

V usage is TRBV27 and J usage is TRBJ1-4; possible D gene TRBD1, 6 bases. The germline CDR1 and CDR2 sequences are MNHEY and SMNVEV (reference sequence). The CDR3 sequence is 15 residues long. V lost 4 bases and J lost 4, with 13 bases in between. In DNA form, the CDR3 reads TGTGCCAGCAGTTCAGGACAGATAGTTAATGAAAAACTGTTTTTT. Encoded protein: CASSSGQIVNEKLFF.

This sequence joins TRBV10-2 and TRBJ2-7; possible D gene TRBD2, 5 bases. This CDR3 comprises 16 residues. V was clipped by 0 bases and J by 2 bases, with 14 bases between them. Germline V gene lookup returns CDR1 WSHSY and CDR2 SAAADI. CDR3 in amino acids: CASSESTGGPPYEQYF. In DNA, the CDR3 is TGCGCCAGCAGTGAGTCGACCGGAGGTCCTCCCTACGAGCAGTACTTC.

The chain is built from TRBV7-2 and TRBJ2-1; 11 nucleotides line up with TRBD2. Per the germline V gene, CDR1 is SGHTA and CDR2 is FQGNSA. V shed 6 bases and J 4 bases; nucleotides not matched to a gene: 8. The CDR3 totals 16 residues. The CDR3 loop is CASRGGTSGRYNEQFF. As DNA, the CDR3 is TGTGCCAGCAGGGGGGGGACTAGCGGTCGATACAATGAGCAGTTCTTC.

The chain combines TRBV7-2 with TRBJ2-3; 10 nucleotides match TRBD2. Germline CDR1 and CDR2: SGHTA and FQGNSA. The CDR3 loop spans 17 amino acids. J lost 7 bases, V lost 4 bases, and 14 bases had no gene match. The CDR3 sequence: CASSSTLAGGGVYTQYF. In DNA form, the CDR3 reads TGTGCCAGCAGCTCTACCTTAGCGGGGGGTGGGGTATATACGCAGTATTTT.

This chain joins TRBV7-9 and TRBJ2-5; 13 bases match TRBD2. The DNA end is a closer match to TRBJ2-7, so the J assignment may be wrong. The CDR3 extends over 17 amino acids. Germline-derived CDR1 and CDR2 are SEHNR and FQNEAQ (reference sequence). CDR3 in DNA: TGTGCCAGCAGCATATGGTTACTAGCGGGGGGGCGTTACGAGCAGTACTTC. Translating it yields CASSIWLLAGGRYEQYF.

This clone was counted a few times. The chain recombines TRBV2 with TRBJ1-5; 9 bases fit TRBD1. Germline CDR1 and CDR2: SNHLY and FYNNEI. CDR3 length: 14 amino acids. Losses at the gene ends were 6 bases for V and 6 bases for J; bases not matched to a gene: 6. CDR3 coding DNA: TGTGCCAGCAGGGGGACAGGGAGTAGTCAGCCCCAGCATTTT. Protein: CASRGTGSSQPQHF.

This sequence joins TRBV23-1 and TRBJ2-5; unclear D gene. TRBV23-1 is classed as an ORF, of uncertain function. V was cut by 3 bases and J by 0 bases, with 5 bases left in between. The CDR3 length is 13 residues. CDR3 bases: TGCGCCAGCAGTCAGCCGGACCAAGAGACCCAGTACTTC. It is translated as CASSQPDQETQYF.

CDR3 region: CASSPRLSGQETQYF. DNA of the CDR3: TGTGCCAGCAGTCCTAGGTTATCCGGGCAAGAGACCCAGTACTTC. The V gene is TRBV28, the J gene TRBJ2-5; D is unclear. This CDR3 has 15 amino acids. Trimming pared 5 bases from V and 2 bases from J, leaving 15 bases between. CDR1 is MDHEN and CDR2 is SYDVKM in the germline V gene.

The chain is built from TRBV27 and TRBJ1-2; D remains unclear. Looked up from germline, CDR1 is MNHEY and CDR2 is SMNVEV (reference sequence). With 6 bases removed from V and 0 bases from J, the gap between germline ends came to 11 bases. The CDR3 length is 14 residues. CDR3 sequence: CASSPQNSNYGYTF. DNA of the CDR3: TGTGCCAGCAGCCCCCAAAACTCTAACTATGGCTACACCTTC.

The V and J genes are TRBV28 and TRBJ1-1; D gene uncertain. Germline V gene lookup returns CDR1 MDHEN and CDR2 SYDVKM. This CDR3 comprises 13 residues. Deletions cut 2 bases from V and 1 base from J, with 5 bases between. In DNA, the CDR3 is TGTGCCAGCAGTTTACTAGCGAACACTGAAGCTTTCTTT. It codes for CASSLLANTEAFF.

V gene TRBV6-1 combines with J gene TRBJ1-5; the D is unclear. This CDR3 region has 13 residues. Germline values: CDR1 MNHNS, CDR2 SASEGT. V lost 2 bases to trimming and J lost 4 bases, with 6 bases between them. The CDR3 sequence is CASSESRNQPQHF. CDR3 nucleotide sequence: TGTGCCAGCAGTGAAAGCAGGAATCAGCCCCAGCATTTT.

The rearrangement links TRBV2 to TRBJ1-1; 7 bases are a match to TRBD1. This CDR3 region has 15 residues. Germline CDR1 SNHLY, CDR2 FYNNEI. V shed 10 bases, J shed 5 bases, and the junction held 16 bases outside the gene matches. For the CDR3, the DNA is TGTGCCACGCAACCCGACAGGGTGCGAGGGACTGAAGCTTTCTTT. Translated, it gives CATQPDRVRGTEAFF.

The chain is built from TRBV18 and TRBJ2-3; tentatively, D is TRBD1 (5 bases). The V end was cut by 4 bases, the J end by 0 bases, with 11 bases between. From germline, CDR1 is KGHSH and CDR2 LQKENI. This CDR3 has 15 residues. In DNA, the CDR3 is TGTGCCAGCTCACTAGGGGTACAGAGCACAGATACGCAGTATTTT. Translation gives CASSLGVQSTDTQYF.

The chain carries TRBV2 and TRBJ2-1; D possibly corresponds to TRBD2 (5 bases). V gave up 8 bases and J gave up 9 bases, with 14 bases separating them. CDR3 length: 12 residues. Germline V gene lookup returns CDR1 SNHLY and CDR2 FYNNEI. This CDR3 is CASGILGLEQFF. The CDR3 DNA is TGTGCCAGCGGTATTCTAGGACTTGAGCAGTTCTTC.

CDR3 in DNA: TGTGCCACCAGCAGCGGGGACAGGGGGCCCGATCAGCCCCAGCATTTT. Encoded protein: CATSSGDRGPDQPQHF. The chain recombines TRBV15 with TRBJ1-5; 12 bases fit TRBD1. The germline V gene encodes CDR1 LNHNV and CDR2 YYDKDF (reference sequence). The CDR3 extends over 16 amino acids. Losses at the gene ends were 3 bases for V and 5 bases for J; bases not matched to a gene: 5.